The sequence of this T cell receptor (beta chain) was determined in a study of shared clonotypes between healthy human individuals. Study overall: The composition of the donors was a couple of women and a few men aged 18 to 49.

Assay used: immunoSEQ multiplex PCR; TCRdb lists only in-frame clones, some missing. The sample carries hundreds of thousands of clones, approximately 96% recorded once. Germline values: CDR1 MDHEN, CDR2 SYDVKM. This CDR3 spans 14 amino acids. V gave up 5 bases and J gave up 0 bases; unmatched junction bases: 3. Naive CD8 cells lacked CD45RO and underwent positive selection for CCR7, leaving out terminally differentiated effector memory CD45RA+ cells. V usage is TRBV28 and J usage is TRBJ2-7; 8 bases align to TRBD1. The clonotype originates from a woman younger than 45 in good health. The source material was naive CD8+ T cells sorted from blood. The CDR3 is CASSPGTGSYEQYF. CDR3 nucleotide sequence: TGTGCCAGCAGTCCCGGGACAGGCTCCTACGAGCAGTACTTC.